A single sample gave rise to the 14 T cell receptor beta chains below, sequenced in a study of OX40 agonist ivuxolimab in advanced cancers. Clones were sequenced by immunoSEQ multiplex PCR, and TCRdb holds only the in-frame ones, with some missing. The profile shows about 110,000 clones, over 75% of them singletons. This material consisted of CD4+ or CD8+ T cells sorted from blood, taken in a trial of the OX40 agonist ivuxolimab. The receptors were sampled from an adult with an advanced solid tumor such as melanoma, head and neck, liver or kidney cancer.

This chain connects TRBV7-2 to TRBJ2-5; TRBD2 is a possible D gene (6 bases). The CDR3 loop spans 16 amino acids. CDR1 and CDR2 from the germline V gene are SGHTA and FQGNSA. The ends were cut back, 2 bases at V and 5 bases at J, with 18 bases in the middle. DNA for the CDR3: TGTGCCAGCAGCTTAAGATCCGGGGGTGTGTCGGAGACCCAGTACTTC. Translating it yields CASSLRSGGVSETQYF.

As DNA, the CDR3 is TGTGCCAGCAGCTACGACAGGGCCGGGGAGCTGTTTTTT. Protein sequence: CASSYDRAGELFF. The chain combines TRBV5-6 with TRBJ2-2; 7 nucleotides align to TRBD1. Germline V CDR1 and CDR2: SGHDT, YYEEEE. This CDR3 comprises 13 residues. Germline trimming cut 3 bases from V and 6 bases from J; bases unmatched to any gene: 2.

In this sample, this clone turned up once. The chain links TRBV11-2 to TRBJ2-7; a possible D gene is TRBD2 (6 bases). The CDR3 loop spans 15 amino acids. V lost 1 base, J lost 2 bases, and 12 bases lay in between. Germline V gene lookup returns CDR1 SGHAT and CDR2 FQNNGV. This chain's CDR3 is CASSLVAGTTYEQYF. The CDR3 DNA reads TGTGCCAGCAGCTTAGTGGCGGGGACGACCTACGAGCAGTACTTC.

The V gene is TRBV18, the J gene TRBJ2-2; D is perhaps TRBD1 (6 bases). Germline-derived CDR1 and CDR2 are KGHSH and LQKENI. The CDR3 loop spans 16 amino acids. The V gene lost 3 bases and the J gene lost 4 bases, with 15 bases spanning the gap. CDR3 DNA: TGTGCCAGCTCACCCTTCGGACAGCCCAGCACCGGGGAGCTGTTTTTT. Its protein product is CASSPFGQPSTGELFF. Together with reference TRBV18 and TRBJ2-2, the CDR3 gives the full variable domain: NAGVMQNPRHLVRRRGQEARLRCSPMKGHSHVYWYRQLPEEGLKFMVYLQKENIIDESGMPKERFSAEFPKEGPSILRIQQVVRGDSAAYFCASSPFGQPSTGELFFGEGSRLTVL.

V gene TRBV7-3 combines with J gene TRBJ1-1; possibly TRBD1 for D (6 bases). Germline CDR1 and CDR2: SGHTA and FQGTGA. The ends were cut back, 0 bases at V and 6 bases at J, with 11 bases in the middle. This CDR3 is 14 amino acids long. CDR3 region: CASSLTGGSPEAFF. CDR3 nucleotide sequence: TGTGCCAGCAGCTTAACAGGGGGAAGCCCTGAAGCTTTCTTT.

The rearrangement joins TRBV9 to TRBJ1-2; unclear D gene. V was shortened by 3 bases and J by 7 bases, with 22 bases between the two germline ends. Germline CDR1 is SGDLS and CDR2 is YYNGEE. The CDR3 loop spans 16 amino acids. The CDR3 nucleotides are TGTGCCAGCAGCGGAGCCGCGGTTCCCCCTTCGGGTGGCTACACCTTC. Its protein is CASSGAAVPPSGGYTF.

This sequence joins TRBV11-3 and TRBJ2-1, with unresolved D. CDR3 length: 13 amino acids. Trimming shortened V by 5 bases and J by 8 bases, and 13 bases separated the two germline ends. Per the germline V gene, CDR1 is SGHNT and CDR2 is YENEEA. CDR3 DNA sequence: TGTGCCAGCAGCCTCCAAGGTAGTTATGAGCAGTTCTTC. Translation: CASSLQGSYEQFF.

The rearrangement links TRBV28 to TRBJ1-2; weak D call: TRBD1 (5 bases). V was cut by 5 bases and J by 4 bases, with 23 bases left in between. CDR1 is MDHEN, CDR2 SYDVKM, per germline. The CDR3 runs to 17 residues. Here the CDR3 DNA reads TGTGCCAGCAGTGCATCGGGACCGCCGCGGAACACCTATGGCTACACCTTC. As protein: CASSASGPPRNTYGYTF.

CDR3 bases: TGTGCCACACACCGGGACAGGGGGCTCTCAGGGCCCCAGCATTTT. Its protein product is CATHRDRGLSGPQHF. The rearrangement links TRBV19 to TRBJ1-5, with 12 bases lining up with TRBD1. The ends lost 10 bases at V and 9 bases at J; junction bases unmatched: 13. The germline V gene has CDR1 LNHDA and CDR2 SQIVND (reference sequence). This CDR3 region has 15 residues.

The chain uses TRBV10-3 and TRBJ2-2, with 8 bases aligning to TRBD1. Germline loops: CDR1 ENHRY, CDR2 SYGVKD. The CDR3 is made up of 16 amino acids. The V and J ends lost 3 bases and 4 bases, in that order; junction bases with no gene match: 7. The CDR3 DNA is TGTGCCATCAGTGAACGGACAGGGTGGGGCACCGGGGAGCTGTTTTTT. It codes for CAISERTGWGTGELFF.

The rearrangement uses TRBV7-9 and TRBJ1-1, with 7 bases that match TRBD1. Per germline, CDR1 SEHNR and CDR2 FQNEAQ (reference sequence). The CDR3 is 13 residues long. Trimming cost V 0 bases and J 11 bases; bases outside gene matches: 6. CDR3 nucleotides: TGTGCCAGCAGCTTAGCTTTACAGGGGCAGGCTTTCTTT. Protein sequence: CASSLALQGQAFF.

This chain joins TRBV7-2 and TRBJ2-1; perhaps TRBD2 as D (6 bases). Germline values: CDR1 SGHTA, CDR2 FQGNSA. Trimming removed 6 bases at V and 5 bases at J, with 17 bases between. There are 15 residues in the CDR3. The CDR3 DNA reads TGTGCCAGCAGTTCCGGGGGACTCCGAAACAATGAGCAGTTCTTC. Translation gives CASSSGGLRNNEQFF. Looking up the rest from reference TRBV7-2 and TRBJ2-1 gives the full variable domain: GAGVSQSPSNKVTEKGKDVELRCDPISGHTALYWYRQSLGQGLEFLIYFQGNSAPDKSGLPSDRFSAERTGGSVSTLTIQRTQQEDSAVYLCASSSGGLRNNEQFFGPGTRLTVL.

The CDR3 DNA follows: TGTGCCAGCAGTTACTCGAAAGGAAAGGGGGGAGATACGCAGTATTTT. The encoded protein is CASSYSKGKGGDTQYF. The J gene is TRBJ2-3, the V gene TRBV6-6; perhaps D is TRBD1 or TRBD2 (6 bases each). V was trimmed by 0 bases and J by 5 bases, leaving 15 bases between them. CDR1 MNHNY and CDR2 SVGAGI come from the germline V gene (reference sequence). CDR3 length: 16 residues.

This chain joins TRBV30 and TRBJ1-1; D unclear. Germline loops: CDR1 GTSNPN, CDR2 SVGIG (reference sequence). V was trimmed by 4 bases and J by 4 bases, leaving 13 bases between them. The CDR3 runs 13 residues. The CDR3 sequence: CAWNLQSGTEAFF. CDR3 in DNA: TGTGCCTGGAACCTTCAATCGGGCACTGAAGCTTTCTTT.